This passage covers 27 T cell receptor beta chains from one sample sequenced in a study of beta chain features in type 1 diabetes. Broader study findings: When Type 1 diabetes patients were examined, their TCRB CDR3s proved moderately but significantly shorter in all four CD4+ subsets.

These receptors lack a known antigen. Since all of the isolated RNA was reverse transcribed, expressed TCRB transcripts were what got sequenced. Here immunoSEQ multiplex PCR was the method, and the copy in TCRdb shows in-frame clones only, minus some. Here the sample spans some 150,000 clones, less than 15% being singletons. The sample taken for sequencing was central memory CD4+ T cells from blood. These receptors were taken from a man in his late teens or twenties with type 1 diabetes.

V gene TRBV7-9 combines with J gene TRBJ1-6; the D gene is possibly TRBD1 (5 bases). Per the germline V gene, CDR1 is SEHNR and CDR2 is FQNEAQ (reference sequence). The CDR3 is 17 residues long. Trimming shortened V by 4 bases and J by 6 bases, and 19 bases separated the two germline ends. DNA for the CDR3: TGTGCCAGCAGCTCCTACACCCCAGGGTGGAGTAATTCACCCCTCCACTTT. This codes for CASSSYTPGWSNSPLHF.

A few counts support this clone. The chain joins TRBV6-1 to TRBJ2-7, with 8 bases aligning to TRBD2. The germline V gene encodes CDR1 MNHNS and CDR2 SASEGT. The ends lost 4 bases at V and 0 bases at J; junction bases unmatched: 8. The CDR3 runs 16 residues. The CDR3 loop is CASSAGAGAFSYEQYF. The CDR3 bases are TGTGCCAGCAGTGCAGGAGCGGGGGCGTTCTCCTACGAGCAGTACTTC.

Only a few counts were recorded for this clone. The gene calls are TRBV7-6 and TRBJ1-2; D might be TRBD1 (5 bases). The CDR3 is made up of 14 amino acids. Germline CDR1 and CDR2: SGHVS and FNYEAQ. V was cut by 5 bases and J by 8 bases, with 18 bases left in between. This CDR3 reads CASSPTADEKGYTF. The CDR3 region has the DNA TGTGCCAGCAGCCCGACAGCGGATGAAAAGGGCTACACCTTC.

CDR3 in DNA: TGCGCCACCAACCTTGGACAGAACGAAGAGACCCAGTACTTC. Its translation: CATNLGQNEETQYF. This sequence joins TRBV5-1 and TRBJ2-5; tentatively, D is TRBD1 (6 bases). CDR3 size: 14 residues. The ends were cut back, 9 bases at V and 3 bases at J, with 18 bases in the middle. CDR1 SGHRS and CDR2 YFSETQ come from the germline V gene.

This clone showed up just a few times. The V call is TRBV7-9, the J call TRBJ2-5; the D gene is possibly TRBD2 (5 bases). The CDR3 totals 14 residues. Germline V lookup: CDR1 SEHNR, CDR2 FQNEAQ (reference sequence). V dropped 3 bases and J dropped 2 bases, with 10 bases sitting between them. CDR3 amino acids: CASSFSSGQETQYF. The CDR3 DNA is TGTGCCAGCAGCTTCTCGAGCGGACAAGAGACCCAGTACTTC.

DNA for the CDR3: TGTGCCAGCAGCTTAGGCGTCGGACAGGGCTCCTACGAGCAGTACTTC. Translating gives CASSLGVGQGSYEQYF. The chain combines TRBV7-8 with TRBJ2-7; TRBD1 agrees at 8 bases. The junction had 5 bases not matched to a gene; V was cut back by 1 base and J by 0 bases. Germline values: CDR1 SGHVS, CDR2 FQNEAQ. The length of the CDR3 is 16 residues.

This chain joins TRBV13 and TRBJ2-1; D possibly corresponds to TRBD2 (7 bases). The CDR3 is made up of 15 amino acids. The germline V gene encodes CDR1 PRHDT and CDR2 FYEKMQ (reference sequence). V gave up 4 bases and J gave up 2 bases, with 12 bases separating them. CDR3 nucleotides: TGTGCCAGCAGCTCGGGGGGCCCTACCTACAATGAGCAGTTCTTC. Translated, it gives CASSSGGPTYNEQFF.

The chain combines TRBV7-9 with TRBJ2-3; 8 bases fit TRBD1. The CDR3 has 14 residues. CDR1 SEHNR and CDR2 FQNEAQ come from the germline V gene (reference sequence). Unmatched junction bases numbered 4, after V lost 5 bases and J lost 3 bases. Here the CDR3 DNA reads TGTGCCAGCAGCCTGGGACAGGCTACAGATACGCAGTATTTT. Its translation is CASSLGQATDTQYF.

The chain employs TRBV9 and TRBJ2-7; perhaps TRBD2 as D (6 bases). Trimming removed 4 bases at V and 5 bases at J, with 22 bases between. Germline lookup yields CDR1 SGDLS and CDR2 YYNGEE. CDR3 length: 16 residues. The CDR3, as DNA: TGTGCCAGCAGCTCACACGGAGGGACGGAGACCGACGAGCAGTACTTC. It yields the protein CASSSHGGTETDEQYF. Looking up the rest from reference TRBV9 and TRBJ2-7 gives the full variable domain: DSGVTQTPKHLITATGQRVTLRCSPRSGDLSVYWYQQSLDQGLQFLIQYYNGEERAKGNILERFSAQQFPDLHSELNLSSLELGDSALYFCASSSHGGTETDEQYFGPGTRLTVT.

The chain recombines TRBV19 with TRBJ2-7; 7 bases map to TRBD2. V lost 2 bases, J lost 0 bases, and 4 bases stayed unmatched. Germline CDR1 LNHDA, CDR2 SQIVND (reference sequence). The CDR3 is 15 amino acids. The CDR3 nucleotides read TGTGCCAGTAGTATACGGGGGACTACCTCCTACGAGCAGTACTTC. The encoded protein is CASSIRGTTSYEQYF.

The gene calls are TRBV29-1 and TRBJ2-2; no reliable D call. The germline V gene has CDR1 SQVTM and CDR2 ANQGSEA. Trimming shortened V by 4 bases and J by 4 bases, and 10 bases separated the two germline ends. This CDR3 is 13 amino acids long. This CDR3 is CSVVGYGTGELFF. The CDR3 region has the DNA TGCAGCGTTGTGGGCTATGGCACCGGGGAGCTGTTTTTT.

The chain couples TRBV5-1 to TRBJ2-2; D is ambiguous. Trimming took 8 bases from V and 0 from J, leaving 11 bases between them. CDR1 SGHRS and CDR2 YFSETQ come from the germline V gene. The CDR3 totals 14 residues. The CDR3: CASIWQPNTGELFF. DNA for the CDR3: TGCGCCAGTATCTGGCAGCCGAACACCGGGGAGCTGTTTTTT.

V gene TRBV5-1 combines with J gene TRBJ2-5, with 9 bases that match TRBD1. Germline loops: CDR1 SGHRS, CDR2 YFSETQ. J gave up 5 bases and V 3 bases, and 11 bases lay outside the gene matches. The CDR3 sequence is 16 residues long. The CDR3 is CASSSPSGQGQETQYF. The CDR3 DNA sequence: TGCGCCAGCAGCTCACCCTCGGGACAGGGCCAGGAGACCCAGTACTTC.

In this sample, this clone turned up a few times. The CDR3 loop is CASSLAPQGSGQPQHF. The CDR3 coding sequence is TGTGCCAGCAGCTTAGCGCCACAGGGATCGGGTCAGCCCCAGCATTTT. The chain couples TRBV7-2 to TRBJ1-5, with D possibly being TRBD1 (6 bases). Trimming stripped 0 bases from V and 6 bases from J, with 15 bases between. Germline V lookup: CDR1 SGHTA, CDR2 FQGNSA. The CDR3 covers 16 residues.

This clone was recorded a few times. This rearrangement joins TRBV29-1 to TRBJ1-2; maybe TRBD1 (5 bases). V dropped 4 bases and J dropped 8 bases, with 17 bases sitting between them. The CDR3 spans 13 residues. In germline, CDR1 is SQVTM, CDR2 ANQGSEA. For the CDR3, the DNA is TGCAGCGTTGCGGAAGTTTTGGGGACGGGCTACACCTTC. Protein product: CSVAEVLGTGYTF.

In regard to this clone: This specimen includes other DNA sequences encoding the same CDR3. This chain joins TRBV14 and TRBJ1-1; D call uncertain. The germline V gene encodes CDR1 SGHDN and CDR2 FVKESK. Trimming removed 1 base from V and 4 bases from J, with 10 bases in between. CDR3 length equals 14 residues. The CDR3 coding sequence is TGTGCCAGCAGCCAAGCAGCGTTGGGCACTGAAGCTTTCTTT. Its translation is CASSQAALGTEAFF.

There are many counts of this clone. J is TRBJ2-3 and V is TRBV4-1; 11 bases are shared with TRBD2. The V and J ends lost 4 bases and 4 bases, in that order; junction bases with no gene match: 4. The CDR3 is 15 residues long. Germline V gene data show CDR1 as MGHRA and CDR2 as YSYEKL. CDR3 loop: CASSLLAGASDTQYF. CDR3 nucleotide sequence: TGCGCCAGCAGCCTACTAGCGGGGGCCTCAGATACGCAGTATTTT.

This clone turned up a few times. The chain couples TRBV25-1 to TRBJ2-5; D gene uncertain. CDR1 and CDR2 (germline): MGHDK, SYGVNS. The CDR3 has 11 amino acids. Trimming removed 1 base at V and 4 bases at J, with 1 base between. The CDR3, as DNA: TGTGCCAGCAGTGAATCAGAGACCCAGTACTTC. Protein sequence: CASSESETQYF.

The chain has TRBV6-1 and TRBJ2-5; TRBD1 matches at 8 bases. The CDR3 consists of 15 residues. CDR1 and CDR2 from the germline V gene are MNHNS and SASEGT. J was trimmed by 4 bases and V by 6 bases; bases with no gene match: 10. The DNA for the CDR3 is TGTGCCAGCAGGGTTACCGGACAGGGAAGAGAGACCCAGTACTTC. Its translation is CASRVTGQGRETQYF.

This clone appeared a few times. V and J are TRBV6-1 and TRBJ2-7; D may correspond to TRBD1 or TRBD2 (6 bases each). The germline V gene encodes CDR1 MNHNS and CDR2 SASEGT. Trimming removed 0 bases at V and 2 bases at J, with 17 bases between. CDR3 length: 17 residues. The CDR3 reads CASSEAAGGNRAYEQYF. In DNA form, the CDR3 reads TGTGCCAGCAGTGAAGCGGCCGGGGGCAACAGGGCCTACGAGCAGTACTTC.

The CDR3 DNA follows: TGTGCCAGCAGTTACGCAGCGGTTGACTGGGGCAGGGAGCTGTTTTTT. Translation: CASSYAAVDWGRELFF. This chain joins TRBV6-5 and TRBJ2-2, with D tentatively TRBD1 or TRBD2 (5 bases each). Germline CDR1 and CDR2: MNHEY and SVGAGI. V shed 2 bases and J shed 9 bases, with 19 bases lying between them. The CDR3 spans 16 residues.

The chain combines TRBV9 with TRBJ1-1; D might be TRBD1 (5 bases). Trimming stripped 4 bases from V and 7 bases from J, with 23 bases between. There are 16 residues in the CDR3. Germline values: CDR1 SGDLS, CDR2 YYNGEE. CDR3 DNA: TGTGCCAGCAGCATCAAACCAGGGATCGGGGAAAATGAAGCTTTCTTT. Protein: CASSIKPGIGENEAFF.

J is TRBJ1-6 and V is TRBV6-1; 11 positions match TRBD1. The CDR3 is 14 amino acids. Germline V gives CDR1 MNHNS, CDR2 SASEGT. Trimming at V came to 6 bases and at J to 9 bases, leaving 4 bases not matched to a gene. This chain's CDR3 is CASSLGTGGSPLHF. As DNA, the CDR3 is TGTGCCAGCAGCCTAGGGACAGGGGGTTCACCCCTCCACTTT.

In this sample, this clone turned up a few times. The chain links TRBV20-1 to TRBJ1-6; D uncertain. The germline gives CDR1 DFQATT, CDR2 SNEGSKA (reference sequence). The CDR3 is 10 amino acids. The ends were cut back, 5 bases at V and 8 bases at J, with 4 bases in the middle. This chain's CDR3 is CSAGYSPLHF. The CDR3 DNA reads TGCAGTGCTGGTTATTCACCCCTCCACTTT.

The V gene is TRBV5-1, the J gene TRBJ2-7, with 8 bases lining up with TRBD1. Germline-derived CDR1 and CDR2 are SGHRS and YFSETQ. V lost 5 bases, J lost 5 bases, and 18 bases stayed unmatched. The CDR3 consists of 17 residues. Here the CDR3 reads CASRLQSGTGVRNEQYF. The CDR3 bases are TGCGCCAGCAGGCTTCAATCCGGGACAGGAGTAAGGAACGAGCAGTACTTC.

This clone was found many times. The junction departs from the called germline gene at one end, perhaps through a read error. This chain links TRBV18 with TRBJ2-5, with D possibly being TRBD1 (6 bases). The CDR3 has 14 residues. Germline lookup yields CDR1 KGHSH and CDR2 LQKENI. The DNA for the CDR3 is TGTGCCAGCTCGCCACAGGGCGGGCCTGAGACCCAGTACTTC. Protein sequence: CASSPQGGPETQYF.

This clone was seen once. Germline is not matched at one junction end, which may reflect a read error. This chain connects TRBV2 to TRBJ1-6; D is possibly TRBD1 (6 bases). Germline V CDR1 and CDR2: SNHLY, FYNNEI. CDR3 length: 13 amino acids. The CDR3 protein is CAEGGQGNSPLHF. CDR3 in DNA: TGCGCAGAGGGGGGGCAGGGGAATTCACCCCTCCACTTT.